The clone carrying this T cell receptor (beta chain) was detected a few times. Its antigen is unknown. About 10 milliliters of peripheral blood were drawn from each donor into EDTA-treated tubes. Alongside a J-beta primer mix, a sample-barcoded 5' primer served in a second PCR lasting 7 to 11 cycles. Each TCR beta cDNA got a 12-nucleotide random molecular identifier. TCRdb reprocessed the 5' RACE reads with MiXCR, giving one entry per CDR3 protein. The sample yields almost 800,000 distinct CDR3 sequences, over 45% seen once. This entry belongs to a study of blood T cells in healthy people across ages. Study results and caveats: Significant beta diversity loss was already apparent by age 40, declining roughly linearly. Donor CMV status was unknown, possibly confounding expanded clonotype changes.

With V trimmed by 0 bases and J by 7 bases, 16 bases remained unmatched. From germline, CDR1 is SGDLS and CDR2 YYNGEE. The CDR3 contains 18 residues. The J gene is TRBJ2-1, the V gene TRBV9, with TRBD2 matching 7 bases. This sequence originates from a man aged 25 to 40 in good health. The sequenced material came from blood. CDR3 sequence reads: CASSVGDVGGRGGNEQFF. The CDR3, as DNA: TGTGCCAGCAGCGTAGGTGATGTTGGCGGGAGAGGTGGGAATGAGCAGTTCTTC.